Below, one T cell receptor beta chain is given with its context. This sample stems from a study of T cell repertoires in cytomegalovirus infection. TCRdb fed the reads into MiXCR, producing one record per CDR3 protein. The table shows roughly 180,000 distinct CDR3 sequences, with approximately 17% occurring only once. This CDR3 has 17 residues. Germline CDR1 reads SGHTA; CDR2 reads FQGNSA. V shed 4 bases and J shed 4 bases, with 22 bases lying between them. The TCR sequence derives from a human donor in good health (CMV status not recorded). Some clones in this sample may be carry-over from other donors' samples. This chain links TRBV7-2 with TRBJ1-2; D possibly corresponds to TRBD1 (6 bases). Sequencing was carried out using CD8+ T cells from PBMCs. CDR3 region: CASSSEDHVGAVYGYTF. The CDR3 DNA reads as TGTGCCAGCAGCTCCGAGGACCATGTGGGGGCTGTCTATGGCTACACCTTC.